The T cell receptor (beta chain) under discussion was sequenced for a study of PD-1 blockade in mismatch repair-deficient tumors. General study findings and limits: Tumor-resident clones, often undetectable pretreatment in blood, expanded then contracted after pembrolizumab.

Clones were sequenced by immunoSEQ multiplex PCR, and TCRdb holds only the in-frame ones, with some missing. The data contain under 50,000 clones, roughly 77% of them singletons. A note on this clone: Its antigen remains unknown.

J gave up 4 bases and V 6 bases, and 6 bases lay outside the gene matches. This CDR3 region has 15 residues. The germline gives CDR1 MNHEY, CDR2 SVGAGI. The sequence derives from an adult with mismatch repair-deficient cancer. The sample consisted of peripheral blood, taken 4 weeks after starting pembrolizumab. The chain carries TRBV6-5 and TRBJ2-3, with TRBD2 matching over 11 bases. The CDR3 loop reads CASSRSGRVADTQYF. The CDR3 DNA reads as TGTGCCAGCAGCCGTAGCGGGAGGGTTGCAGATACGCAGTATTTT.